Each of the 3 T cell receptor beta chains below was sequenced from the same sample in a study of Ad26.COV2.S vaccination and SARS-CoV-2 variants. Clones were sequenced by immunoSEQ multiplex PCR, and TCRdb holds only the in-frame ones, with some missing. The data show 380,000 or so clones, 75% to 90% seen once. Specified treatment: 15 to 20 received Ad26.COV2.S at low or high dose, single or two shots; about five received placebo; per-sample allocation not given. Sampling was done on day 63 after the first vaccine or placebo injection. Sequencing used peripheral blood, obtained in a trial of Ad26.COV2.S vaccine versus placebo. These receptors originate from a person between 18 and 59 years old who received the Ad26.COV2.S COVID-19 vaccine or a placebo.

The rearrangement links TRBV5-1 to TRBJ2-5; unclear D gene. CDR1 is SGHRS, CDR2 YFSETQ, per germline. The CDR3 consists of 14 residues. Trimming cost V 0 bases and J 2 bases, with 8 bases left between them. CDR3 nucleotide sequence: TGCGCCAGCAGCTTGGCCGCTGGTCAAGAGACCCAGTACTTC. Translating it yields CASSLAAGQETQYF.

A few counts support this clone. The rearrangement links TRBV10-1 to TRBJ1-1, with unresolved D. The CDR3 is 18 amino acids. The V and J ends lost 3 bases and 3 bases respectively, with 23 bases between them. The germline V gene encodes CDR1 WNHNN and CDR2 SYGVQD (reference sequence). The CDR3 loop reads CASSEFPLGTRTDTEAFF. CDR3 nucleotides: TGCGCCAGCAGTGAATTCCCACTCGGAACCAGGACGGACACTGAAGCTTTCTTT.

V usage is TRBV7-9 and J usage is TRBJ2-7; either TRBD1 or TRBD2 may supply D (5 bases each). The CDR3 has 15 residues. V gave up 6 bases and J gave up 7 bases, with 22 bases separating them. Germline V gene sequence: CDR1 SEHNR, CDR2 FQNEAQ (reference sequence). Here the CDR3 reads CASRNWRGAPGEQYF. In DNA, the CDR3 is TGTGCCAGCAGAAACTGGCGAGGGGCCCCCGGGGAGCAGTACTTC.